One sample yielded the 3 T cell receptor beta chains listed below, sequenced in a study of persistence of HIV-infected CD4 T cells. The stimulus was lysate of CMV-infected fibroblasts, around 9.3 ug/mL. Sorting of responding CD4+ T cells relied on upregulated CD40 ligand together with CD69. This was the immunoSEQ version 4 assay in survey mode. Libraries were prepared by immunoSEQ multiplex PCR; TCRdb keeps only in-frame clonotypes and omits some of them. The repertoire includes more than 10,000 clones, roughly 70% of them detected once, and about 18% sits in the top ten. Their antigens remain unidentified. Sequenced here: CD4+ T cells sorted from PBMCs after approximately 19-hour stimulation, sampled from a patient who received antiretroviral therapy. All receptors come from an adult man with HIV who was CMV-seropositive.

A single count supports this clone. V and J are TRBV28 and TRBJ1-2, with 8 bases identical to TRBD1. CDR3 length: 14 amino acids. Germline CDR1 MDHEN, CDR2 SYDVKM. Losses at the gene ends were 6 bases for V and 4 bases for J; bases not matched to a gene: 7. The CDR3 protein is CASSLGQGAYGYTF. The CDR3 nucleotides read TGTGCCAGCAGCCTAGGACAGGGTGCCTATGGCTACACCTTC.

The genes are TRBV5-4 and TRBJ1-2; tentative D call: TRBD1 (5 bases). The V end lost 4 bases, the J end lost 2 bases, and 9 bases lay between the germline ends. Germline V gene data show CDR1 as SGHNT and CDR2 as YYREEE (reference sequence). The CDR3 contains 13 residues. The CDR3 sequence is CASSRDVNYGYTF. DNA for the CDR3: TGTGCCAGCAGCCGGGACGTAAACTATGGCTACACCTTC.

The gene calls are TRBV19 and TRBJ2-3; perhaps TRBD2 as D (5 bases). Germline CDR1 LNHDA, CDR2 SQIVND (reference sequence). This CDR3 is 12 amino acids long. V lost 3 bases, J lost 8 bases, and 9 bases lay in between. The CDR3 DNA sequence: TGTGCCAGTAGTATGAGCGGAGTTACGCAGTATTTT. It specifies CASSMSGVTQYF.